What follows is one T cell receptor beta chain and its context. These data come from a study of T cell changes during pregnancy in multiple sclerosis. Measured with immunoSEQ multiplex PCR; TCRdb has only the in-frame clones, and not every one. The sample lists tens of thousands of clones, 90% to 95% occurring once. The CDR3 totals 14 residues. Trimming removed 6 bases from V and 5 bases from J, with 16 bases in between. Germline V gene lookup returns CDR1 LNHDA and CDR2 SQIVND (reference sequence). Sequencing used CD4+ T cells from peripheral blood mononuclear cells, obtained in the second trimester of pregnancy. The receptor was derived from a female donor with multiple sclerosis, enrolled in a pregnancy study. The J gene is TRBJ1-2, the V gene TRBV19; TRBD1 might be the D (6 bases). Here the CDR3 DNA reads TGTGCCAGTAGCCCCCGGACAGAAACATATGGCTACACCTTC. Amino acid sequence: CASSPRTETYGYTF.